The 5 T cell receptor beta chains reported below all come from one sample, sequenced in a study of a mutant IDH1 vaccine in newly diagnosed glioma. Measured with immunoSEQ multiplex PCR; TCRdb has only the in-frame clones, and not every one. The sample has around 60,000 clones; approximately 84% are singletons. The time point here: week 11, during vaccination. A 20-mer mutant IDH1 peptide at 300 ug was injected subcutaneously with topical imiquimod. Their cognate antigens are unknown. The material was PBMCs, obtained from a glioma patient whose treatment included an IDH1 peptide vaccine. The receptors derive from a woman aged 45-59 years with glioma.

J is TRBJ1-4 and V is TRBV6-1, with a weak D call TRBD1 (6 bases). Germline CDR1 reads MNHNS; CDR2 reads SASEGT. The CDR3 consists of 15 residues. V shed 6 bases and J shed 8 bases, with 19 bases lying between them. The DNA of the CDR3 is TGTGCCAGCAGACTTAATCAGGGGTTTGGCGAAAAACTGTTTTTT. Protein product: CASRLNQGFGEKLFF.

V and J are TRBV2 and TRBJ1-6, with a possible D match to TRBD1 (5 bases). The CDR3 runs 14 residues. V gave up 5 bases and J gave up 10 bases, with 15 bases separating them. Germline V gene data show CDR1 as SNHLY and CDR2 as FYNNEI. The CDR3 loop reads CASSRTSPGSPLHF. DNA of the CDR3: TGTGCCAGCAGTCGGACGTCGCCAGGGTCACCCCTCCACTTT.

V is TRBV19 and J is TRBJ1-6; D may be TRBD1 (6 bases). The CDR3 spans 14 residues. In germline, CDR1 is LNHDA, CDR2 SQIVND (reference sequence). V gave up 2 bases and J gave up 10 bases, with 12 bases separating them. This CDR3 reads CASSINREGSPLHF. In DNA, the CDR3 is TGTGCCAGTAGTATAAACAGGGAAGGCTCACCCCTCCACTTT. Variable domain in full (rest from reference TRBV19 and TRBJ1-6): DGGITQSPKYLFRKEGQNVTLSCEQNLNHDAMYWYRQDPGQGLRLIYYSQIVNDFQKGDIAEGYSVSREKKESFPLTVTSAQKNPTAFYLCASSINREGSPLHFGNGTRLTVT.

This sequence joins TRBV15 and TRBJ1-1, with D possibly matching TRBD1 (5 bases). Germline CDR1 LNHNV, CDR2 YYDKDF (reference sequence). V lost 1 base, J lost 3 bases, and 9 bases lay in between. The CDR3 is 14 residues long. The CDR3, as DNA: TGTGCCACCAGCAGAGTCTGGGGGGACACTGAAGCTTTCTTT. Amino acids: CATSRVWGDTEAFF.

The chain recombines TRBV21-1 with TRBJ2-7; the table's D call, TRBD1, was not checked against the DNA. TRBV21-1 is labeled a pseudogene. This CDR3 region has 14 residues. DNA of the CDR3: TGTGCCAGCAGCTCACAGGACAGGGGTTACGAGCAGTACTTC. This encodes CASSSQDRGYEQYF.